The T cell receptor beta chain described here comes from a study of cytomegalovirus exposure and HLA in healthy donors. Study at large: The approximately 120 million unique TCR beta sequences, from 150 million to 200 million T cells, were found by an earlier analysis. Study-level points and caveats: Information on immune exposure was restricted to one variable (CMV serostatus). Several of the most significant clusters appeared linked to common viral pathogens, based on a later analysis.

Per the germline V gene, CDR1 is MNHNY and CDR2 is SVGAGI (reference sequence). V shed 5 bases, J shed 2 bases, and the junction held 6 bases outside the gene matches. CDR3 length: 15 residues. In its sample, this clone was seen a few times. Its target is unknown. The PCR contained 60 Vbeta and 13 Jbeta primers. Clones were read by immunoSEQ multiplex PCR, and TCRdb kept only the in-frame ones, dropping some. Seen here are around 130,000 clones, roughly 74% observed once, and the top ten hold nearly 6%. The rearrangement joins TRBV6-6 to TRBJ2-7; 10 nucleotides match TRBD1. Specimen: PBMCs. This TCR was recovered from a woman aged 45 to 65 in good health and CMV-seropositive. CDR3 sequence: CASSPSGQGTYEQYF. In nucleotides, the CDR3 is TGTGCCAGCAGTCCCTCGGGACAGGGGACCTACGAGCAGTACTTC.